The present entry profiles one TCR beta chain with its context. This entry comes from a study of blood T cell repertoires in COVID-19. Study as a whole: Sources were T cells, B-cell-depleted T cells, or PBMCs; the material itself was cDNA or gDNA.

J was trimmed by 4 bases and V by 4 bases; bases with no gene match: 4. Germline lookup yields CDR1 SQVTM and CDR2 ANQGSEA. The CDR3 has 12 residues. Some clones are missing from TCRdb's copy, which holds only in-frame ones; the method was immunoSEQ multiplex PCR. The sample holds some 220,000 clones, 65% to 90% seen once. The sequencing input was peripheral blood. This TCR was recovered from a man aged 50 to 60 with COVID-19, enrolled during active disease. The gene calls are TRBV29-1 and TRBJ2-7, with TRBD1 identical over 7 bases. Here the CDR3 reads CSVVDRRYEQYF. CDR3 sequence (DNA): TGCAGCGTTGTGGACAGGAGGTACGAGCAGTACTTC.